This T cell receptor (beta chain) came from a study of T cell responses to AZD1222 COVID-19 vaccine. As for this clone: What it binds is unknown.

The assay was immunoSEQ multiplex PCR, and TCRdb's table has in-frame clones only and misses some. The sample shows around 150,000 clones, 85% to 95% of them seen only once. This CDR3 contains 12 residues. The V gene lost 6 bases and the J gene lost 5 bases, with 7 bases spanning the gap. Both about-4-week and about-12-week second-dose recipients were combined. Findings of the study overall: In a largely white British group with more females than males, clonal diversity was possibly underestimated. The number of AZD1222 recipients seropositive at baseline was only 5 to 7. As reported, nearly half of all spike-specific TCRs target variant regions that are unmutated.

The rearrangement uses TRBV12-3 or TRBV12-4 and TRBJ2-2; D is unresolved. The clonotype was recovered from an adult who received the AZD1222 COVID-19 vaccine. Sequencing was performed on peripheral blood, taken 28 days after the second AZD1222 dose. Here the CDR3 DNA reads TGTGCCAGCAGACCAGGAACCGGGGAGCTGTTTTTT. Amino acids: CASRPGTGELFF.